This passage covers 4 T cell receptor beta chains from one sample sequenced in a study of T cell responses to AZD1222 COVID-19 vaccine. Generated by immunoSEQ multiplex PCR, the TCRdb table keeps only in-frame clones and is missing some. The sample records fewer than 200,000 clones, 85% to 90% being singletons. The sample consisted of peripheral blood, taken on day 0 of AZD1222 vaccination. These receptors were collected from an adult in good health.

J is TRBJ1-2 and V is TRBV4-1; TRBD1 matches 9 bases. Germline V lookup: CDR1 MGHRA, CDR2 YSYEKL. The V segment lost 4 bases and the J segment 2 bases; nucleotides outside the gene matches: 17. The CDR3 is 19 amino acids. The CDR3 DNA sequence: TGCGCCAGCAGCCTCTATATCCCCGGACAGGGGAGCGTAAACTATGGCTACACCTTC. This encodes CASSLYIPGQGSVNYGYTF.

Worth noting for this clone: One junction end disagrees with the germline gene, perhaps due to a read error. The J gene is TRBJ1-1, the V gene TRBV18, with D tentatively TRBD1 (5 bases). Germline CDR1 reads KGHSH; CDR2 reads LQKENI. There are 14 residues in the CDR3. CDR3 DNA: TGTGCCAGCTCACCAGGGGCCAAGAACGCTGAAGCTTTCTTT. Residues: CASSPGAKNAEAFF.

V gene TRBV9 combines with J gene TRBJ1-1; the D gene is possibly TRBD1 (5 bases). Trimming took off 0 bases at V and 11 bases at J, with 14 bases between the two ends. The CDR3 is made up of 13 amino acids. Germline V gene data show CDR1 as SGDLS and CDR2 as YYNGEE. CDR3: CASSVGEGQGAFF. CDR3 bases: TGTGCCAGCAGCGTAGGCGAGGGGCAAGGCGCTTTCTTT.

The CDR3 here is CASSFRGGRRETQYF. The DNA for the CDR3 is TGTGCCAGCAGCTTCCGGGGGGGCCGTCGAGAGACCCAGTACTTC. V is TRBV5-6 and J is TRBJ2-5; 8 bases match TRBD2. CDR1 is SGHDT and CDR2 is YYEEEE in the germline V gene. The V segment lost 2 bases and the J segment 4 bases; nucleotides outside the gene matches: 7. The CDR3 is 15 amino acids.